This T cell receptor beta chain was recovered during a study of shared clonotypes between healthy human individuals. About the study: The donor pool was made up of two women and a few men aged 18 to 49. Study results and caveats: When naive CD4 clonotypes were compared across a handful of donors, 4% to 6.5% were shared. Across subsets, estimated richness was generally greater for naive than for memory populations.

The CDR3 runs 11 residues. Germline V gene data show CDR1 as DFQATT and CDR2 as SNEGSKA (reference sequence). The trim removed 6 bases at V and 5 bases at J, leaving 0 bases unmatched. Points on this clone: Its antigen is unknown. The identical CDR3 is also encoded by other nucleotide sequences in the sample.

The table came from immunoSEQ multiplex PCR; TCRdb's copy has only in-frame clones and leaves some out. The table has 2.3 million or so clones, approximately 93% seen once; the top ten hold 0.39%. The chain combines TRBV20-1 with TRBJ2-5; 10 bases align to TRBD2. Sample: naive CD4+ T cells from PBMCs. Subset denoted: CD45RA+ positively selected. This receptor was taken from a man in his late teens or twenties in good health. Some clones in this sample may be carry-over from other donors' samples. This chain's CDR3 is CSAAGGETQYF. The CDR3 nucleotides read TGCAGTGCAGCGGGAGGGGAGACCCAGTACTTC.